This T cell receptor (beta chain) was obtained from a study of T cell repertoires in cytomegalovirus infection. Study-level background: Recently described HLA-C-restricted plus well-studied HLA-B-restricted CMV epitopes were used. A matching HLA type, together with CMV infection, was signaled by public TCR beta signatures.

As concerns this clonotype: Antigen specificity is unknown.

The germline V gene has CDR1 DFQATT and CDR2 SNEGSKA (reference sequence). The CDR3 has 12 amino acids. Trimming pared 1 base from V and 0 bases from J, leaving 4 bases between. MiXCR, run by TCRdb on the reads, gives a single entry per CDR3 protein. The repertoire includes 110,000 or so distinct CDR3 sequences, about 30% of them detected once, and approximately 78% sits in the top ten. This specimen consisted of CD8+ T cells from cultured PBMCs, obtained from culture after CMV antigen stimulation. The TCR sequence derives from a human donor in good health (CMV status not recorded). Some clones in this sample may be carry-over from other donors' samples. This rearrangement joins TRBV20-1 to TRBJ2-7; D gene uncertain. CDR3 residues: CSARGSSYEQYF. In DNA form, the CDR3 reads TGCAGTGCTAGAGGGAGCTCCTACGAGCAGTACTTC.